The TCR beta chain under discussion was sequenced for a study of T cells in Graves' hyperthyroidism and ophthalmopathy (dated by TCRdb to the late 2010s). Context from the whole study: Peripheral blood samples were taken at the time of initial diagnosis, prior to any treatment. The 100 or so discovery patients were divided at random into training and test sets in a 7:3 ratio. Thyroid tissue and blood T-cell repertoires from roughly six Graves' hyperthyroidism patients were also compared in the study. After blood sampling, hyperthyroidism patients were treated with methimazole at a starting dose of 30 mg daily, and ophthalmopathy patients were treated with high-dose intravenous methylprednisolone. TCR Vbeta CDR3 sequencing of roughly 140 peripheral blood samples (under 45 ophthalmopathy, about 75 hyperthyroidism and about 17 progressor patients) is reported in the paper. To identify distinguishing TCR V-J signatures, a discovery cohort of 95 to 100 patients was used, comprising 40 to 45 with Graves' ophthalmopathy and around 60 with stable Graves' hyperthyroidism. An independent validation cohort of around 19 hyperthyroidism patients and more than 15 patients who later progressed to ophthalmopathy tested prospective prediction of ophthalmopathy.

Amplification of TCR beta CDR3 regions was carried out from RNA transcripts. The TCR CDR3 was subjected to a first round of RT-PCR using the HTBI primer set and the Qiagen OneStep RT-PCR kit. Libraries were constructed in a second round of multiplex PCR, after which size selection and purification were performed. Libraries were sequenced paired-end with 100 bp reads on an Illumina HiSeq2000. For the original study's pipeline: SOAPnuke was used to process the raw data, throwing out any read that contained adapters or uncalled bases, had a mean Phred below 15, or lacked an exact constant-primer or identifier match. High-quality paired reads were merged using COPE v1.2.5, and each unique nucleotide sequence was defined as a clonotype. MiTCR v1.1 was used to align clonotypes to the IMGT TRBV, TRBD and TRBJ reference segments. The analysis was restricted to V-J combinations with a frequency above 0.0001, which together covered 99.2% of the repertoires. The TCS score was defined as the ratio of F50 (clonal expansion) to E x V (chaos), calculated using BLOSUM62-based TCRdist between CDR3 peptides within each V-J. Welch's t-statistics and random forest reduced around 520 V-J features to 13, which were used in a naive Bayes classifier (R e1071). TCRdb took the public reads, trimmed them with fastp at Q25, ran MiXCR for clone calling and kept in-frame beta chains. A single entry per CDR3 protein holds the most common genes and DNA from its merged rows. The V and J calls were not made by the authors but by TCRdb's processing. This sample comprises around 430,000 distinct CDR3 sequences, 15% of them detected only once. 30% to 35% of the sample goes to the ten largest clones.

General conclusions and limits of the study: In validation, the model predicted progression to ophthalmopathy a median of 6.5 months before onset, with approximately 70% sensitivity and 72.22% specificity. Most expanded thyroid clonotypes (frequency above 0.001) were also detected in blood, suggesting blood repertoires may reflect thyroid immune responses. No statistical method was used to fix the sample size in advance, and group allocation was not hidden from the investigators. A model built on a 13 V-J signature distinguished ophthalmopathy from stable hyperthyroidism, reaching about 88% sensitivity and 81.08% specificity in cross-validation and 80%/75% in testing.

This clonotype came up many times. This clone's antigen is unknown. Within one base of it there is no much larger clone, and no base qualities were kept. Measured from the cysteine to the phenylalanine, the CDR3 is 16 residues long. CDR3 DNA is the only sequence kept; it has 48 bases, read in frame from the first base. Germline trimming: 2 bases from V, 6 bases from J; junction bases outside gene matches: 8. Stable Graves' hyperthyroidism was defined as no progression to ophthalmopathy during 18 months of follow-up. Hyperthyroidism patients were aged 18 to 65 years and newly diagnosed, with disease duration of less than 2 months. The study excluded patients with uncontrolled infections, other autoimmune diseases, pregnancy or lactation. Diagnoses were based on clinical symptoms, serum thyroxine and TRAb, thyroid ultrasound and orbital computed tomography. PBMCs were separated from under 12 ml of fresh peripheral blood using Ficoll-Paque density gradient centrifugation. Total RNA was extracted using Trizol reagent, and RNA quality was assessed on an Agilent 2100 Bioanalyzer.

This clonotype originated in a young woman with Graves' hyperthyroidism. This chain joins TRBV12-3 or TRBV12-4 to TRBJ2-3; TRBD2 matches 10 bases in the middle. Sequenced sample: blood. At the DNA level, the sequence is TGTGCCAGCAGTTTAACTAGCGGGACGGGGGCGGATACGCAGTATTTT. This codes for CASSLTSGTGADTQYF.